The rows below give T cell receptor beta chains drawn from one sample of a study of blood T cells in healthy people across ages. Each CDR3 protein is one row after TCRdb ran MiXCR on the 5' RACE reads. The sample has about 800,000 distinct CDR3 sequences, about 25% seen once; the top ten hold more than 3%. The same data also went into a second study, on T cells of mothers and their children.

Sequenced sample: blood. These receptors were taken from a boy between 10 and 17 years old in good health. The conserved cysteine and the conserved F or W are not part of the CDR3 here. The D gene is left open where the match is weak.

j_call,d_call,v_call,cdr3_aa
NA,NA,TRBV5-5,ASSNAHEQY
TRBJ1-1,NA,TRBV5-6,ASSLVGHDEAF
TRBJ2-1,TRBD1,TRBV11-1,AIRGQGKNEQF
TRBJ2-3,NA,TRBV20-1,SAIVRLAPDTQY
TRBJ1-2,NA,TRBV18,ASSPPTRDGYT
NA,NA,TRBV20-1,SARAYQETQF
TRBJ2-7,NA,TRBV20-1,SATSFGNFSYEQY
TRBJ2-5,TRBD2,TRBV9,ASSETSGGALETQY
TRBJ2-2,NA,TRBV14,ASRASANTGKLF
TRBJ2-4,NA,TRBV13,ASSWTIAKNIQY
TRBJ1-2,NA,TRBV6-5,ASSFGTGGYT
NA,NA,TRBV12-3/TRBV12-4,ASSFGSPKIYEQF
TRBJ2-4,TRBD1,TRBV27,ASKIDREWSVQY
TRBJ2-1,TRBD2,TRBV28,ASSSTSGRRNEQF
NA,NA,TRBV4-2,ASSQDRASKETQY
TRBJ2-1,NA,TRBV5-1,ASRLLGLENNEQF
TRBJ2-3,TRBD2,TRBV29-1,SVEDQGGSMPDTQY
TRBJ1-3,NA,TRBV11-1,ASSRQEHLSSSGNTIY
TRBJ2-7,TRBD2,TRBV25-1,ASSELGGGALSEQY
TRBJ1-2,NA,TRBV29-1,SVEYALYGYT
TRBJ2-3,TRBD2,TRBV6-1,ASTRGLAGGRGDTQY
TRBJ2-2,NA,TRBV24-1,ATSDSRAGANTGELF
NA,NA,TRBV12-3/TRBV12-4,ASTTRLGPQETQY
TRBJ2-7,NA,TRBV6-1,ASSLRPRGATYEQY
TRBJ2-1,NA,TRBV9,ASSDINEQF
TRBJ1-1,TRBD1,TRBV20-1,SASGQGYGAF
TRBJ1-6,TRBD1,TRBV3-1,ASRDRDRGNSPLH
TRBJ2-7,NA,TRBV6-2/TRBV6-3,ASSSGDGSSYEQY
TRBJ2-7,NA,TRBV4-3,ASSYYVEYEQY
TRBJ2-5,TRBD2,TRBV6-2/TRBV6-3,ASSYSGTSGTQY
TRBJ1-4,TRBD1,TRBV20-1,SARAGTGNEKLF
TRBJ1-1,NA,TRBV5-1,ASSLAGREGGTEAF
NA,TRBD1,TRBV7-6,ASSLFTGDLASDEQF